This T cell receptor beta chain was recorded in a study of shared clonotypes between healthy human individuals. Study-level findings and limits: Estimated richness values were generally larger in naive subsets than in memory subsets.

In the CD4+ fraction, cells were divided into CD45RA+ naive and CD45RA-negative memory subsets. Clones were sequenced by immunoSEQ multiplex PCR, and TCRdb holds only the in-frame ones, with some missing. This repertoire shows around 2,000,000 clones, 95% found once; its top ten account for under 0.15%. This clone was detected only once. Its antigen is still unknown. In the same sample, other DNA sequences code for this CDR3. The sequencing input was naive CD4+ T cells sorted from blood. Subset described: CD45RA+ positively selected. This clonotype was sampled from a man aged 18 to 30 in good health.

The CDR3 bases are TGCGCCAGCAGTCAGGACAACTCCTACGAGCAGTACTTC. Amino acids: CASSQDNSYEQYF. V and J are TRBV5-1 and TRBJ2-7; TRBD1 is a possible D gene (5 bases). The CDR3 has 13 amino acids. The V gene lost 5 bases and the J gene lost 0 bases, with 9 bases spanning the gap. CDR1 SGHRS and CDR2 YFSETQ come from the germline V gene. The whole variable domain, remainder taken from reference TRBV5-1 and TRBJ2-7, is KAGVTQTPRYLIKTRGQQVTLSCSPISGHRSVSWYQQTPGQGLQFLFEYFSETQRNKGNFPGRFSGRQFSNSRSEMNVSTLELGDSALYLCASSQDNSYEQYFGPGTRLTVT.